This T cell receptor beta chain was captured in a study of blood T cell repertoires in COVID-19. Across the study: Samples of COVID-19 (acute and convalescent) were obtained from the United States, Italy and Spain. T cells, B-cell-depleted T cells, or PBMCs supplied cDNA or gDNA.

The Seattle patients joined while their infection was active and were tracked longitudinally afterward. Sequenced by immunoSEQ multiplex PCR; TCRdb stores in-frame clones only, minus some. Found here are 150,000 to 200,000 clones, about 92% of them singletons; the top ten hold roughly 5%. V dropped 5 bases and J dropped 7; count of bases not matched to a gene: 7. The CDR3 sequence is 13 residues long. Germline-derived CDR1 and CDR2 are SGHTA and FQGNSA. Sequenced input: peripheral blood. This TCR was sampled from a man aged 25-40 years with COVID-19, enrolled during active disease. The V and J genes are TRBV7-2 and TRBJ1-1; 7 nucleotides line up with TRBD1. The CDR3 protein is CASSPDRAYEAFF. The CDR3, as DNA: TGTGCCAGCAGCCCTGACAGGGCTTATGAAGCTTTCTTT.